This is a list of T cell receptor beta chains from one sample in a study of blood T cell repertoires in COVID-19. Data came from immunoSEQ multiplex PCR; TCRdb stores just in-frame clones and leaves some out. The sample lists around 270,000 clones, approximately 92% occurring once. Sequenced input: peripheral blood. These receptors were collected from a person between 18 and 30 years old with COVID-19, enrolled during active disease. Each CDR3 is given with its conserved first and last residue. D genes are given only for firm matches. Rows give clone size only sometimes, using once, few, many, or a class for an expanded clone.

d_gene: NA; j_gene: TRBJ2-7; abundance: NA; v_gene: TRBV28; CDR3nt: TGTGCCAGCAGTTACACTACCCCTCCGTACGAGCAGTACTTC; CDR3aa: CASSYTTPPYEQYF
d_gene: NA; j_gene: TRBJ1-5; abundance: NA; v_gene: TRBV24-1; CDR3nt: TGTGCCACCAGTGATTTCGGTCAGCCCCAGCATTTT; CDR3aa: CATSDFGQPQHF
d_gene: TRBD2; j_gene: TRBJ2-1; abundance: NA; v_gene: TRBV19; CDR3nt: TGTGCCAGTACGTTGGGTGGCGGGAGCTGGAATGAGCAGTTCTTC; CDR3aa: CASTLGGGSWNEQFF
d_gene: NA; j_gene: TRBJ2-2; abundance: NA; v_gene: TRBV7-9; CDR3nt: TGTGCCAGCAGCCCCCCGTTGAACACCGGGGAGCTGTTTTTT; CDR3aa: CASSPPLNTGELFF
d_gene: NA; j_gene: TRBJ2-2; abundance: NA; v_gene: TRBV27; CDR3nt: TGTGCCAGCAGTTCGGGACAGAACACCGGGGAGCTGTTTTTT; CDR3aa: CASSSGQNTGELFF
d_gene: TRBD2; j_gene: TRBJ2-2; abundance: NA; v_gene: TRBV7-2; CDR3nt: TGTGCCAGCACGCGTACTAGCGACACCGGGGAGCTGTTTTTT; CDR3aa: CASTRTSDTGELFF
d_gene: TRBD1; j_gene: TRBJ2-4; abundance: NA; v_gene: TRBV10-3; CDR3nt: TGTGCCACCCTGGACAGGTTTGACATTCAGTACTTC; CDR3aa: CATLDRFDIQYF
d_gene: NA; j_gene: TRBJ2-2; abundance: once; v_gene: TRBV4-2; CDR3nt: TGTGCCAGCAGCCAAGATACCGGAGCCACCGGGGAGCTGTTTTTT; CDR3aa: CASSQDTGATGELFF
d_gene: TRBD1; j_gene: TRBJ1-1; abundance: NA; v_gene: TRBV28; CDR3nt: TGTGCCAGCAGTGTGGACAGGGGGCGGACTGAAGCTTTCTTT; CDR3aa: CASSVDRGRTEAFF
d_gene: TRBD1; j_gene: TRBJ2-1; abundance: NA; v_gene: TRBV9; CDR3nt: TGTGCCAGCAGCGTAGGTGGGACAGGGGATGAGCAGTTCTTC; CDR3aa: CASSVGGTGDEQFF
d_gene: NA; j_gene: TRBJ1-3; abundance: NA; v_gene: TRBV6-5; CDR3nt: TGTGCCAGCAGTTACTCGTCTTCTGGAAACACCATATATTTT; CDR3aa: CASSYSSSGNTIYF
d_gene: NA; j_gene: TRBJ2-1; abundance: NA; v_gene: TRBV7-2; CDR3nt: TGTGCCAGCAGCCCGACGGCCCCGGGGTACTCCTACAATGAGCAGTTCTTC; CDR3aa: CASSPTAPGYSYNEQFF
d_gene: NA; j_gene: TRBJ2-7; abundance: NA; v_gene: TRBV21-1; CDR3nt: TGTGCCAGCTCCAAAGGGGTGGGGACTAGCGACTACGAGCAGTACTTC; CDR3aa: CASSKGVGTSDYEQYF
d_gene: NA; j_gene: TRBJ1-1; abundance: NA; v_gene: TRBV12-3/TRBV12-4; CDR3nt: TGTGCCAGCAGGGCTTTTACTGAAGCTTTCTTT; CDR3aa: CASRAFTEAFF
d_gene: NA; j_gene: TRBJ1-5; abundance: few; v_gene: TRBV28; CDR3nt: TGTGCCAGCGAAACAGTAAATAGCAATCAGCCCCAGCATTTT; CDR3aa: CASETVNSNQPQHF
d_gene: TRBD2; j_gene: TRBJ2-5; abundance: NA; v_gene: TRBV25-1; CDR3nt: TGTGCCAGCAGTGCCGGGGGGGGCAGCCAAGAGACCCAGTACTTC; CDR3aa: CASSAGGGSQETQYF
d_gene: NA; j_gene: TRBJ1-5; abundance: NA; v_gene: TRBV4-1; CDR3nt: TGCGCCAGCGCCGGAGGGGGCAATCAGCCCCAGCATTTT; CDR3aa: CASAGGGNQPQHF
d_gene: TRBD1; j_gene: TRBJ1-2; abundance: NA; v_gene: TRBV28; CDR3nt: TGTGCCAGCAGTTGGGCCGGACAGGCATTACACTTC; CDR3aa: CASSWAGQALHF
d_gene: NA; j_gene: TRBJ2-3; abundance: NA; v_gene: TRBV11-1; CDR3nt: TGTGCCAGCAGCTGGGGAGTGCGAGATACGCAGTATTTT; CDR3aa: CASSWGVRDTQYF
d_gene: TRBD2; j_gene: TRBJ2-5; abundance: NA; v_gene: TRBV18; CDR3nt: TGTGCCAGCTCAGAACGGACTAGCGGCCAAGAGACCCAGTACTTC; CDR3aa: CASSERTSGQETQYF
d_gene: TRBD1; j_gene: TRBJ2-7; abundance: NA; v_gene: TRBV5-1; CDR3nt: TGCGCCAGCAGCTTGGCTCCGGGACAGCGAACCATTACCTACGAGCAGTACTTC; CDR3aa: CASSLAPGQRTITYEQYF
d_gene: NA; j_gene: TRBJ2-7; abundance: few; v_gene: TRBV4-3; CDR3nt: TGCGCCAGCAGCCAAGAGATGGGGATCGGGGTAGACTTC; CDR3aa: CASSQEMGIGVDF
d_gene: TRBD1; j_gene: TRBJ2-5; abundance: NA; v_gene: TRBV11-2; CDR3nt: TGTGCCAGCAGTCTACAGACAGGGCAGGAGACCCAGTACTTC; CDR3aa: CASSLQTGQETQYF
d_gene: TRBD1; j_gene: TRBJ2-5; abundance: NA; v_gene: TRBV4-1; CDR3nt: TGCGCCAGCAGCCAATTAGTATTCCAGGGGGAGTACTTC; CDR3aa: CASSQLVFQGEYF
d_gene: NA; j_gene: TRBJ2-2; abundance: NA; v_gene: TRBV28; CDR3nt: TGTGCCAGCACCCCAAGGGGTTTCCAGGGCACCGGGGAGCTGTTTTTT; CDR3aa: CASTPRGFQGTGELFF
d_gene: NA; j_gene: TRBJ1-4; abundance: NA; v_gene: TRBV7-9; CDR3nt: TGTGCCAGCAGCCCCCCTCTTGGGGGGGGAAAACTGTTTTTT; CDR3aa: CASSPPLGGGKLFF
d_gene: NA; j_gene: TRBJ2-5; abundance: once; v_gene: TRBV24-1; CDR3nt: TGTGCCACCAGTGATTTAGGGGGATCGGAGACCCAGTACTTC; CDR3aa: CATSDLGGSETQYF
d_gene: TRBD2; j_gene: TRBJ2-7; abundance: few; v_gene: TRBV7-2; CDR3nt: TGTGCCAGCAGCTTGCTAGCGGTATACGAGCAGTACTTC; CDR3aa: CASSLLAVYEQYF
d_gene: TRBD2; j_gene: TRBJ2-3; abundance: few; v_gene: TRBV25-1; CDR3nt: TGTGCCAGCAGTGAGCAACAGAAGTGGGTAGCGGGAGCCGATACGCAGTATTTT; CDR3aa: CASSEQQKWVAGADTQYF
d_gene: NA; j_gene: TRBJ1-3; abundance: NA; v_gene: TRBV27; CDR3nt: TGTGCCAGCAGTTGGGGCGCGCCGGTGGGAGGAAACACCATATATTTT; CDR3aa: CASSWGAPVGGNTIYF